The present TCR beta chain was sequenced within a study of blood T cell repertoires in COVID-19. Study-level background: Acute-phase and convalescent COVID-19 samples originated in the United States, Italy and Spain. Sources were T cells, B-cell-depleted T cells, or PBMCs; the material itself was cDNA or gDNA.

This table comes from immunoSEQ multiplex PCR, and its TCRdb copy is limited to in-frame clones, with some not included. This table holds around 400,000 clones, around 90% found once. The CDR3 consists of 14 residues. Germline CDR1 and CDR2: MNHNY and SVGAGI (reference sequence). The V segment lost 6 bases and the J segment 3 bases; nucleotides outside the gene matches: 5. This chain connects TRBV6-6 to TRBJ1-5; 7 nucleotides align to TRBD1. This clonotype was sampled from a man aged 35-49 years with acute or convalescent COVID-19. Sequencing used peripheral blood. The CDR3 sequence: CASSPRGSNQPQHF. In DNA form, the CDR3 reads TGTGCCAGCAGCCCCAGGGGGTCCAATCAGCCCCAGCATTTT.